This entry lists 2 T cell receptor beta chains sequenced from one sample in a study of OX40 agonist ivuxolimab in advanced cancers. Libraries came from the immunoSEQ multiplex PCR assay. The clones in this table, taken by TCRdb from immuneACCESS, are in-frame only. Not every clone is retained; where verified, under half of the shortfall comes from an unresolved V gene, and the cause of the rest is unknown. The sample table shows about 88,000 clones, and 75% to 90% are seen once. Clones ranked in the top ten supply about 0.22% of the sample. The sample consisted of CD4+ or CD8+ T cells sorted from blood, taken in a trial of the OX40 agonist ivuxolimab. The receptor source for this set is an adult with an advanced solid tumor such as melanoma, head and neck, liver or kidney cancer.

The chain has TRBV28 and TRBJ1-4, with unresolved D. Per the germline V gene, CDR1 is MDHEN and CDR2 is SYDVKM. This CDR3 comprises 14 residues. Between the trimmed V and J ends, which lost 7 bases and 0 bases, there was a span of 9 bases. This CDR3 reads CASMSLATNEKLFF. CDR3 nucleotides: TGTGCCAGCATGTCCCTCGCAACTAATGAAAAACTGTTTTTT.

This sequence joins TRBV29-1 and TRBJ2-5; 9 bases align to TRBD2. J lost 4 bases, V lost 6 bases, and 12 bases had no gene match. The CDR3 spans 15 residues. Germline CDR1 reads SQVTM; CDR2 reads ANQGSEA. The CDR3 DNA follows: TGCAGCGTCGCCTCTTTTCGCGGGGGGGCAGAGACCCAGTACTTC. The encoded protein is CSVASFRGGAETQYF. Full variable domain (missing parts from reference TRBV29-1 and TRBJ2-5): SAVISQKPSRDICQRGTSLTIQCQVDSQVTMMFWYRQQPGQSLTLIATANQGSEATYESGFVIDKFPISRPNLTFSTLTVSNMSPEDSSIYLCSVASFRGGAETQYFGPGTRLLVL.